These 19 T cell receptor beta chains came from one sample sequenced in a study of blood T cells in healthy people across ages. A second PCR of 7 to 11 cycles used a sample-barcoded 5' primer and a J-beta primer mix. TCRdb called the 5' RACE reads again in MiXCR, with one record for every CDR3 protein. The data hold 800,000 or so distinct CDR3 sequences, with around 45% observed a single time. Sequencing was done on a sample of blood. These TCRs come from a man of 80 years or more in good health.

This chain's CDR3 is CASSRKTSDSYNEQFF. The CDR3 DNA reads as TGCGCCAGCAGTCGAAAGACTAGCGACTCCTACAATGAGCAGTTCTTC. The gene calls are TRBV4-1 and TRBJ2-1; 8 nucleotides match TRBD2. The CDR3 is 16 amino acids. The V gene's germline CDR1 is MGHRA and CDR2 YSYEKL. Trimming at V came to 6 bases and at J to 0 bases, leaving 7 bases not matched to a gene.

This clonotype turned up a few times. This chain uses TRBV5-1 with TRBJ1-2, with TRBD1 matching 8 bases. This CDR3 contains 16 residues. Germline loops: CDR1 SGHRS, CDR2 YFSETQ. V shed 0 bases and J 4 bases; nucleotides not matched to a gene: 8. The DNA of the CDR3 is TGCGCCAGCAGCTTGGGGACGGACAGGGCCAGCTATGGCTACACCTTC. It is translated as CASSLGTDRASYGYTF.

The J gene is TRBJ2-1, the V gene TRBV9; maybe TRBD2 (6 bases). The germline gives CDR1 SGDLS, CDR2 YYNGEE. The V end was cut by 4 bases, the J end by 9 bases, with 11 bases between. CDR3 size: 12 residues. This CDR3 reads CASSPLTSEQFF. CDR3 nucleotide sequence: TGTGCCAGCAGCCCCCTGACTAGTGAGCAGTTCTTC.

Remarks on this clonotype: This may be a read error, as it is one base from a much larger clone. The chain couples TRBV29-1 to TRBJ2-7; the match to TRBD2 covers 14 bases. This CDR3 comprises 14 residues. Germline CDR1 is SQVTM and CDR2 is ANQGSEA. As DNA, the CDR3 is TGCAGCGTATCCGGGACTAGCGGGAGCTACGGGCAGTACTTC. It specifies CSVSGTSGSYGQYF.

The genes are TRBV5-1 and TRBJ2-4, with 9 bases that match TRBD1. Judging by the DNA end, TRBJ2-7 fits better; the J call may be wrong. Germline V gene lookup returns CDR1 SGHRS and CDR2 YFSETQ. The CDR3 sequence is 14 residues long. The DNA for the CDR3 is TGCGCCAGCAGCTGGGGACAGGGAGGCTACGAGCAGTACTTC. This sequence encodes CASSWGQGGYEQYF.

The V gene is TRBV7-2, the J gene TRBJ2-3; D might be TRBD1 (6 bases). The CDR3 is made up of 15 amino acids. Trimming took 7 bases from V and 3 from J, leaving 17 bases between them. Per germline, CDR1 SGHTA and CDR2 FQGNSA. The CDR3: CASTASGQGTDTQYF. Written as DNA, the CDR3 is TGTGCCAGCACCGCGTCCGGGCAGGGGACAGATACGCAGTATTTT.

The chain couples TRBV7-2 to TRBJ2-2; 13 bases line up with TRBD2. The ends lost 5 bases at V and 4 bases at J; junction bases unmatched: 7. Germline V gene sequence: CDR1 SGHTA, CDR2 FQGNSA. CDR3 length: 17 amino acids. The CDR3: CASSLRLAGGATGELFF. CDR3 coding DNA: TGTGCCAGCAGCCTCCGACTAGCGGGAGGCGCCACCGGGGAGCTGTTTTTT.

This clonotype has more than one count but fewer than ten. V gene TRBV30 combines with J gene TRBJ1-3; D unresolved. CDR1 and CDR2 (germline): GTSNPN, SVGIG (reference sequence). V gave up 2 bases and J gave up 3 bases, with 11 bases separating them. The CDR3 spans 14 residues. CDR3 protein: CAWSSSLVGNTIYF. The CDR3, as DNA: TGTGCCTGGAGTTCGTCGCTAGTTGGAAACACCATATATTTT.

This clonotype was counted a few times. The chain couples TRBV15 to TRBJ2-7, with D possibly being TRBD1 (7 bases). The CDR3 spans 17 residues. CDR1 is LNHNV and CDR2 is YYDKDF in the germline V gene (reference sequence). V was trimmed by 1 base and J by 0 bases, leaving 16 bases between them. The DNA for the CDR3 is TGTGCCACCAGCAGAGGGGGGGACAGTCAAAGCTCCTACGAGCAGTACTTC. It is translated as CATSRGGDSQSSYEQYF.

There are a few counts of this clonotype. The chain uses TRBV7-8 and TRBJ2-7, with a possible D match to TRBD2 (7 bases). CDR1 and CDR2 (germline): SGHVS, FQNEAQ. With 4 bases removed from V and 6 bases from J, the gap between germline ends came to 10 bases. The CDR3 is 12 amino acids. For the CDR3, the DNA is TGTGCCAGCAGCTACGCGGGGGCCGAGCAGTACTTC. It translates to CASSYAGAEQYF.

Here the CDR3 DNA reads TGCAGCGTTGGCCCCAGCGGGGGTGGTAAGACCCAGTACTTC. Translated, it gives CSVGPSGGGKTQYF. The chain links TRBV29-1 to TRBJ2-5; the match to TRBD2 covers 8 bases. Germline lookup yields CDR1 SQVTM and CDR2 ANQGSEA. Losses at the gene ends were 4 bases for V and 6 bases for J; bases not matched to a gene: 10. The CDR3 runs 14 residues. Complete variable domain (other parts from reference TRBV29-1 and TRBJ2-5): SAVISQKPSRDICQRGTSLTIQCQVDSQVTMMFWYRQQPGQSLTLIATANQGSEATYESGFVIDKFPISRPNLTFSTLTVSNMSPEDSSIYLCSVGPSGGGKTQYFGPGTRLLVL.

V and J are TRBV24-1 and TRBJ2-2, with D perhaps TRBD1 (5 bases). The V end was cut by 10 bases, the J end by 6 bases, with 14 bases between. The CDR3 sequence is 13 residues long. Germline CDR1 is KGHDR and CDR2 is SFDVKD. The CDR3 coding sequence is TGTGCCACTGCGAGGCAGGGATCCGGGGAGCTGTTTTTT. Translated, it gives CATARQGSGELFF.

This clonotype appeared many times. The rearrangement uses TRBV12-3 or TRBV12-4 and TRBJ2-1; D is possibly TRBD1 (6 bases). The CDR3 has 14 amino acids. Trimming took 6 bases from V and 3 from J, leaving 12 bases between them. In DNA, the CDR3 is TGTGCCAGCAGGGACAGCAACCTCTACAATGAGCAGTTCTTC. Protein: CASRDSNLYNEQFF.

The rearrangement links TRBV7-3 to TRBJ2-1; D call uncertain. This CDR3 has 13 residues. V lost 1 base and J lost 9, with 10 bases in between. Germline V gene lookup returns CDR1 SGHTA and CDR2 FQGTGA. The CDR3 sequence is CASSLMPSSEQFF. The CDR3 nucleotides read TGTGCCAGCAGCTTAATGCCTAGTAGTGAGCAGTTCTTC.

The chain joins TRBV15 to TRBJ2-7; possibly TRBD1 or TRBD2 for D (5 bases each). V gave up 0 bases and J gave up 2 bases, with 17 bases separating them. The CDR3 length is 17 residues. Germline V gene sequence: CDR1 LNHNV, CDR2 YYDKDF (reference sequence). The CDR3 protein is CATSRDGTRAGAYEQYF. CDR3 nucleotides: TGTGCCACCAGCAGAGATGGGACCAGAGCAGGAGCCTACGAGCAGTACTTC.

The chain has TRBV20-1 and TRBJ2-7; D gene unclear. Germline lookup yields CDR1 DFQATT and CDR2 SNEGSKA (reference sequence). Trimming removed 0 bases from V and 7 bases from J, with 19 bases in between. This CDR3 comprises 15 residues. CDR3 sequence (DNA): TGCAGTGCTAGAGATCCGACTTCCCCAGGCAATGAGCAGTACTTC. Amino acids: CSARDPTSPGNEQYF.

The rearrangement uses TRBV6-5 and TRBJ2-7; a possible D gene is TRBD2 (6 bases). V gave up 0 bases and J gave up 2 bases, with 11 bases separating them. Germline V gene data show CDR1 as MNHEY and CDR2 as SVGAGI. The CDR3 totals 15 residues. The CDR3 coding sequence is TGTGCCAGCAGTTACTCGGGCGGGACGACCTACGAGCAGTACTTC. This translates into CASSYSGGTTYEQYF.

A remark on this clonotype: With a much larger clone just one base away, this may be a read error. The J gene is TRBJ2-4, the V gene TRBV10-3, with 7 bases that match TRBD2. Per germline, CDR1 ENHRY and CDR2 SYGVKD. This CDR3 spans 18 amino acids. CDR3 in DNA: TGTGCCATCGGTGAGTCGGGCGGACTAGAGCTAGCCAAAAACATTCAGTACTTC. Protein sequence: CAIGESGGLELAKNIQYF.

This clonotype was seen a handful of times. V is TRBV4-3 and J is TRBJ2-3; 9 bases align to TRBD2. There are 15 residues in the CDR3. J gave up 1 base and V 3 bases, and 2 bases lay outside the gene matches. CDR1 is LGHNA and CDR2 is YSLEER in the germline V gene. In nucleotides, the CDR3 is TGCGCCAGCAGCCACGGACTAGCGCGCACAGATACGCAGTATTTT. Amino acid sequence: CASSHGLARTDTQYF.